This T cell receptor (beta chain) was observed in a study of T cell responses to AZD1222 COVID-19 vaccine. The study, taken as a whole, reports: The study reported that nearly half of spike-specific TCRs target unmutated variant regions. Recipients of two AZD1222 doses showed rising Spike-specific TCR breadth and depth. In a largely white British group with more females than males, clonal diversity was possibly underestimated.

The method was immunoSEQ multiplex PCR; TCRdb's version includes in-frame clones alone and lacks a portion of them. The table records about 42,000 clones, roughly 83% of them present only once. A word on this clone: Its antigen is not identified.

The sequenced sample was peripheral blood, obtained 28 days after the second AZD1222 dose. The TCR comes from an adult who received the AZD1222 COVID-19 vaccine.

The CDR3 here is CASSESRQGAGGEAFF. The CDR3 nucleotides read TGTGCCAGCAGTGAATCCCGACAGGGCGCAGGTGGTGAAGCTTTCTTT. The rearrangement links TRBV2 to TRBJ1-1; 7 bases are a match to TRBD1. CDR1 and CDR2 from the germline V gene are SNHLY and FYNNEI. J was trimmed by 7 bases and V by 2 bases; bases with no gene match: 13. The CDR3 is 16 residues long. The full variable domain, in which reference TRBV2 and TRBJ1-1 provide the parts outside the CDR3, is EPEVTQTPSHQVTQMGQEVILRCVPISNHLYFYWYRQILGQKVEFLVSFYNNEISEKSEIFDDQFSVERPDGSNFTLKIRSTKLEDSAMYFCASSESRQGAGGEAFFGQGTRLTVV.